This T cell receptor beta chain was recovered during a study of blood T cell repertoires in COVID-19. Study-wide context: COVID-19 samples collected from the United States, Italy and Spain covered acute and convalescent phases.

The CDR3 contains 16 residues. The V end lost 8 bases, the J end lost 1 base, and 20 bases lay between the germline ends. The germline V gene has CDR1 LGHNT and CDR2 FRNRAP. Original handling: Cell counts per sample came from amplifying reference gene primers. Sequencing was performed with immunoSEQ multiplex PCR; in TCRdb, only in-frame clones are kept and a portion is missing. That table furnishes V, J and clone size, whereas the DNA furnished D and trimming. The sample contains about 62,000 clones, around 90% of which appear only once. The sample was peripheral blood. This TCR derives from a human donor in a cohort sampled during active COVID-19. This chain joins TRBV12-5 and TRBJ1-1; the D gene is possibly TRBD1 (5 bases). The CDR3: CASRTGQGWSNTEAFF. The CDR3 nucleotides are TGTGCTAGTAGAACCGGTCAGGGTTGGTCGAACACTGAAGCTTTCTTT.